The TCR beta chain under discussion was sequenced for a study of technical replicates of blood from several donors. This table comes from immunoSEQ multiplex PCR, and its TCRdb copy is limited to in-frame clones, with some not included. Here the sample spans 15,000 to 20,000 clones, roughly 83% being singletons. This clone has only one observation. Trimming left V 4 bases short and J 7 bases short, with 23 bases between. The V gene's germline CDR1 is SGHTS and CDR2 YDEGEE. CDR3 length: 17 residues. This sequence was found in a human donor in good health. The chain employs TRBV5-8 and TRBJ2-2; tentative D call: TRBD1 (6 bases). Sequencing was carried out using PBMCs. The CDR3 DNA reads TGTGCCAGCAGCACGACAGGATTTGTGTTCCAGGTCGGGGAGCTGTTTTTT. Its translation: CASSTTGFVFQVGELFF.